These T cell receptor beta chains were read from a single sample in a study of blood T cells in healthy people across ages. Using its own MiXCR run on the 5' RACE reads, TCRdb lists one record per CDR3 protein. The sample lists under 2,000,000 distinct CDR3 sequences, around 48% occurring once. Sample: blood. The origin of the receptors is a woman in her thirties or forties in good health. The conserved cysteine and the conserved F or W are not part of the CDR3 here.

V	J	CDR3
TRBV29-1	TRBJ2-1	SVESGAACNEQF
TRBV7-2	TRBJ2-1	ASSSASNSYNEQF
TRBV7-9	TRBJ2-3	ASSQTRGGDTQY
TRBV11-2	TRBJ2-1	ASSQWRLAGTYNEQF
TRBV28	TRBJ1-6	ASSLPSGGATGAYNSPLH
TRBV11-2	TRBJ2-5	ASSWGGDQETQY
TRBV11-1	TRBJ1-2	ASSQRGAGPRYGYT
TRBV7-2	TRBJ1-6	ASSLVSVVRGTPLH
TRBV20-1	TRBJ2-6	SASPGQPSGANVLT
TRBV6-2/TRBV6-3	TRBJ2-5	ASSYSSGGKTQY
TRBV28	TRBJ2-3	ASSSQRGHTDTQY
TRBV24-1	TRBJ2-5	ATSDLTGAVETQY
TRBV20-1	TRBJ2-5	SAHTSGGFQETQY
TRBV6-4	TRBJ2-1	ASSAQPRGSYSEQF
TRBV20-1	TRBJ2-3	SARDRDRGDTQY
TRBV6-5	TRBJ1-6	ASKAGVNNSPLH
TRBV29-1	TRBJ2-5	SVELAGVETQY
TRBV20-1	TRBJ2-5	SASHRNLETQY
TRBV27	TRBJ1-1	ASTKQGGYTEAF
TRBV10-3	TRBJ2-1	AISETDNEQF
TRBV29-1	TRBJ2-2	SVTPRYTGELF
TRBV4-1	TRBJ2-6	ASSHRDSFSGANVLT
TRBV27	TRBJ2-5	ASSLSTGHQETQY
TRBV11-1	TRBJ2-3	ASSLPWTTDTQY
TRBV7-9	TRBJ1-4	ASSLGGTGDREKLF
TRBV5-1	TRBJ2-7	ASSLNAASYEQY